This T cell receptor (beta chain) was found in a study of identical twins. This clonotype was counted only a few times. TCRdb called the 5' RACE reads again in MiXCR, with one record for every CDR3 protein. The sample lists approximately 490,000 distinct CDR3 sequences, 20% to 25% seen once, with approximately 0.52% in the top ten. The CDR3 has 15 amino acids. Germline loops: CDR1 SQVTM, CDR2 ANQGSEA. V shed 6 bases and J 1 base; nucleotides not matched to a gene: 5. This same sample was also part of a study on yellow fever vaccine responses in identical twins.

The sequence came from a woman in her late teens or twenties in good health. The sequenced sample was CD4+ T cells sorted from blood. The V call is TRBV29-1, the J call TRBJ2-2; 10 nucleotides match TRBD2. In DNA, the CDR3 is TGCAGCGTCAGAGCGGGGGGGCAGAACACCGGGGAGCTGTTTTTT. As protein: CSVRAGGQNTGELFF.